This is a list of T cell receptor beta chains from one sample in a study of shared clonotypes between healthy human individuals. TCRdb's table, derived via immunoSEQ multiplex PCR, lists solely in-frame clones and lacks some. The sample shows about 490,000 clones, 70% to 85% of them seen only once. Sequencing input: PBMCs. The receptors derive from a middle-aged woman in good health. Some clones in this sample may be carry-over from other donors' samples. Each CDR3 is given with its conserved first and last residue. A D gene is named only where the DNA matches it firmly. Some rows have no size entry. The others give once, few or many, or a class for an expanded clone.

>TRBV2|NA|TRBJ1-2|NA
TGTGCCAGCAGTGAAGTAGTGCTCTATGGCTACACCTTC
CASSEVVLYGYTF
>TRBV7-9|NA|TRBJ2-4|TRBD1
TGTGCCAGCAGCACCAGGGGGTTGGCCAAAAACATTCAGTACTTC
CASSTRGLAKNIQYF
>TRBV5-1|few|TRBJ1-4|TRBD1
TGCGCCAGCAGCCCCACTCACCAGATGACAGGGGGTCAAAAACTGTTTTTT
CASSPTHQMTGGQKLFF
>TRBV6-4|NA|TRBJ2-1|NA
TGTGCCAGCAGTGACTCAAGGGTTGGGGACTACAATGAGCAGTTCTTC
CASSDSRVGDYNEQFF
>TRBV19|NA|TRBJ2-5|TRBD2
TGTGCCAGTAGTATAGTCAGGGTAGCGGGAGCGGAGACCCGGTACTTC
CASSIVRVAGAETRYF
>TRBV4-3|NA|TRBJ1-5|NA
TGCGCCAGCAGCCAAGAGTATAGGGGACAGCCCCAGCATTTT
CASSQEYRGQPQHF
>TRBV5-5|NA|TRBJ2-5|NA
TGTGCCAGCAGCTTGTTGGGGGAGACCCAGTACTTC
CASSLLGETQYF
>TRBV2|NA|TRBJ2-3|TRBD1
TGTGCCAGCAGTGCGGACAGGGAGGGCACAGATACGCAGTATTTT
CASSADREGTDTQYF
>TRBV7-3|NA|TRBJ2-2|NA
TGTGCCAGCAAGGAGGGCAGGGCGGACACCGGGGAGCTGTTTTTT
CASKEGRADTGELFF
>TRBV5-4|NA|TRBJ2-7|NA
TGTGCCAGCAGCCAAAGGACCGCCCCTCCAGAGTACGAGCAGTACTTC
CASSQRTAPPEYEQYF
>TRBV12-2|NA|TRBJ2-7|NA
TGTGCAAGTCGCCCCGGAAACGAGCAGTACTTC
CASRPGNEQYF
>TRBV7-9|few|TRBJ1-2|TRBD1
TGTGCCAGCTCGACAGGGAATGACTATGGCTACACCTTC
CASSTGNDYGYTF
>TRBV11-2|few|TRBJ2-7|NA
TGTGCCAGCAGCTTAGGGGGAGGAGGGGAGATCTACGAGCAGTACTTC
CASSLGGGGEIYEQYF
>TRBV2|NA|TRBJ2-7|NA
TGTGCCAGCAGTGCCGTCTCCTACGAGCAGTACTTC
CASSAVSYEQYF
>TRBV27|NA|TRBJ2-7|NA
TGTGCCAGCAGTCCGTATACAGGGTCTGGGGTTGGCGAGCAGTACTTC
CASSPYTGSGVGEQYF
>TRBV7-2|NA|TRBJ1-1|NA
TGTGCCAGCAGCTTTGTGGGGAGTGGTAACACTGAAGCTTTCTTT
CASSFVGSGNTEAFF
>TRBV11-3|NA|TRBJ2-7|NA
TGTGCCAGCAGCTTACTGGCCCACGAGCAGTACTTC
CASSLLAHEQYF
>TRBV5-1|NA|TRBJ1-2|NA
TGCGCCAGCAGCTTGGCCCAGTCGGCTGGCTACACCTTC
CASSLAQSAGYTF
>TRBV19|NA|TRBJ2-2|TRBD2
TGTGCCAGTAGTATTAGTAGCGGGACGAACACCGGGGAGCTGTTTTTT
CASSISSGTNTGELFF
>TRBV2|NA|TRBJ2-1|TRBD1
TGTGCCAGCATGACAACAGGGGGCTTTAGCAATGAGCAGTTCTTC
CASMTTGGFSNEQFF
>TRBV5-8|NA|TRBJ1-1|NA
TGTGCCAGCAGCTTTTTCCGGGACACTGAAGCTTTCTTT
CASSFFRDTEAFF
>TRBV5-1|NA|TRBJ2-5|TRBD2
TGCGCCAGCAGCTTGGCAGGGACTAGCGGGGAGACCCAGTACTTC
CASSLAGTSGETQYF
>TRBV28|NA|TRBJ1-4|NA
TGTGCCAGCAGTTTCAGTGGAGTAGGGGAAAAACTGTTTTTT
CASSFSGVGEKLFF
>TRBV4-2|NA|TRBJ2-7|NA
TGTGCCAGCAGCCATAACAGGGGGGGGACCTACGAGCAGTACTTC
CASSHNRGGTYEQYF
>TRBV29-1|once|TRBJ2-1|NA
TGCAGCACCTCGGAAACTAGGGGCAATGAGCAGTTCTTC
CSTSETRGNEQFF
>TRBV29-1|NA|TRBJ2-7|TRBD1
TGCAGCGCGAGACAGGGCTCCGAGCAGTACTTC
CSARQGSEQYF
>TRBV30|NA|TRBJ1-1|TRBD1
TGTGCCTGGGTAACCACAGGGGGCACTGAAGCTTTCTTT
CAWVTTGGTEAFF